This TCR beta chain was recorded in a study of glioma-infiltrating T cells. Study results and caveats: Tissue-blood divergence was below expectation in non-neoplastic patients, above in gliomas. Only very few CDR3 sequences appeared in both tissue and blood.

V lost 7 bases to trimming and J lost 6 bases, with 10 bases between them. Germline assignment: CDR1 SEHNR and CDR2 FQNEAQ (reference sequence). This CDR3 is built from 11 residues. TCR alpha and beta CDR3 regions were amplified from RNA using iRepertoire nested multiplex PCR. For one-step reverse transcription and amplification, about 85-400 ng of tissue mRNA or PBMC total RNA was used. TCRdb analysed the multiplex PCR reads with MiXCR anew, one entry per CDR3 protein. The sample consists of some 85,000 distinct CDR3 sequences, less than 30% of them appearing once. This clonotype was detected ten times or more. Antigen: not known.

The specimen sequenced was glioma tissue, nonneoplastic brain tissue, or PBMCs (not recorded which). The chain joins TRBV7-9 to TRBJ2-7, with a possible D match to TRBD1 (6 bases). The TCR was taken from a human donor with low-grade glioma or glioblastoma, undergoing nonglioma brain surgery, or in good health (not recorded which). The CDR3 is CASTAGVEQYF. The DNA of the CDR3 is TGTGCCAGCACCGCAGGGGTCGAGCAGTACTTC.